A selection of T cell receptor beta chains follows, all from one sample in a study. Using its own MiXCR run on the RT-PCR reads, TCRdb lists one record per CDR3 protein. The data show about 700,000 distinct CDR3 sequences, 14% seen once. Sequencing was done on a sample of memory CD4+ T cells from blood. These receptors all stem from a female donor in good health, serving as a healthy control. CDR3s include the opening cysteine and the closing phenylalanine or tryptophan. D genes are given only for firm matches. Size tells how often a clone was seen (once, few, many) or the class of an expanded clone, and some rows leave it out.

abundance | d_gene | j_gene | v_gene | CDR3aa | CDR3nt
. | . | TRBJ1-4 | TRBV6-6 | CASERGLYEKLFF | TGTGCCAGCGAACGAGGGCTGTACGAAAAACTGTTTTTT
few | . | TRBJ1-5 | TRBV6-2/TRBV6-3 | CASSYRRGVGNQPQHF | TGTGCCAGCAGTTACCGCAGGGGAGTCGGCAATCAGCCCCAGCATTTT
. | . | TRBJ2-3 | TRBV18 | CASSPAGGTDTQYF | TGTGCCAGCTCACCAGCCGGGGGCACAGATACGCAGTATTTT
. | . | TRBJ1-2 | TRBV11-2 | CASSSATGLYGYTF | TGTGCCAGCAGCTCAGCGACAGGACTCTATGGCTACACCTTC
many | . | TRBJ2-3 | TRBV5-1 | CASSSGDSTDTQYF | TGCGCCAGCAGCTCCGGGGACAGCACAGATACGCAGTATTTT
. | . | TRBJ2-3 | TRBV24-1 | CATSDPEPGQALGDTQYF | TGTGCCACCAGTGACCCCGAACCGGGGCAAGCCCTAGGAGATACGCAGTATTTT
many | TRBD2 | TRBJ2-5 | TRBV29-1 | CSVAGSGGFQETQYF | TGCAGCGTTGCCGGGAGCGGGGGTTTCCAAGAGACCCAGTACTTC
few | . | TRBJ1-1 | TRBV6-1 | CASSVSGTGEAFF | TGTGCCAGCAGTGTATCCGGGACCGGGGAAGCTTTCTTT
few | . | TRBJ2-3 | TRBV7-3 | CASSLYYTDTQYF | TGTGCCAGCAGCTTATATTACACAGATACGCAGTATTTT
many | TRBD2 | TRBJ2-5 | TRBV29-1 | CSVPRVAGFQETQYF | TGCAGCGTACCCCGAGTAGCGGGGTTCCAAGAGACCCAGTACTTC
many | . | TRBJ2-5 | TRBV29-1 | CSVAEGGETQYF | TGCAGCGTTGCAGAAGGGGGAGAGACCCAGTACTTC
few | TRBD1 | TRBJ2-7 | TRBV28 | CASSATGEPYEQYF | TGTGCCAGCAGTGCGACAGGGGAACCCTACGAGCAGTACTTC
. | . | TRBJ1-2 | TRBV5-1 | CASSLDAGSGYGYTF | TGCGCCAGCAGCTTGGATGCTGGTTCAGGGTACGGCTACACCTTC
few | TRBD1 | TRBJ1-1 | TRBV6-2/TRBV6-3 | CAGVGRGRTEAFF | TGTGCCGGCGTGGGGAGGGGGCGGACTGAAGCTTTCTTT
. | . | TRBJ2-7 | TRBV6-5 | CASSYSVMGDYEQYF | TGTGCCAGCAGTTACTCGGTGATGGGAGACTACGAGCAGTACTTC
. | . | TRBJ1-1 | TRBV7-2 | CASSSPAGGGRTEAFF | TGTGCCAGCAGCTCCCCCGCCGGGGGGGGAAGAACTGAAGCTTTCTTT
few | . | TRBJ2-1 | TRBV5-1 | CASSPEGRSSYNEQFF | TGCGCCAGCAGCCCGGAAGGGAGGAGCTCCTACAATGAGCAGTTCTTC